This T cell receptor beta chain was recorded in a study of T-cell reconstitution after alpha-beta-depleted transplantation in children. With 1 base clipped from V and 1 base from J, the junction kept 9 bases outside the gene matches. The CDR3 length is 18 residues. Germline V gives CDR1 SQVTM, CDR2 ANQGSEA. Construction of the TCRbeta library involved unique molecular identifiers. One entry per CDR3 protein results from TCRdb running MiXCR on the PCR reads. The table lists about 250,000 distinct CDR3 sequences, around 25% of them singletons, with about 5% in the top ten. The V and J genes are TRBV29-1 and TRBJ2-3; 12 bases match TRBD2. The TCR originated in a female patient aged 2-9 years who had a stem cell transplant for congenital amegakaryocytic thrombocytopenia, so the T cells may come from the graft donor. The material was PBMCs, mostly from graft donor cells, obtained 360 days after TCRalphabeta/CD19-depleted stem cell transplant. The CDR3 sequence is CSVEGLAGGLFGTDTQYF. The DNA for the CDR3 is TGCAGCGTTGAAGGCCTAGCGGGGGGGCTTTTTGGCACAGATACGCAGTATTTT.